This is a list of T cell receptor beta chains from one sample in a study of OX40 agonist ivuxolimab in advanced cancers. Profiling relied on immunoSEQ multiplex PCR, and the TCRdb table lists in-frame clones only, not all of them. The table has tens of thousands of clones, 80% to 95% seen once. The specimen comprised CD4+ or CD8+ T cells sorted from blood, sampled in a trial of the OX40 agonist ivuxolimab. Source of these receptors: an adult with an advanced solid tumor such as melanoma, head and neck, liver or kidney cancer. Each CDR3 is given with its conserved first and last residue. The D gene is left open where the match is weak. Not all rows give a size; the values are once, few, many and, for expanded clones, a class.

D: NA; length: 14; J: TRBJ1-2; V: TRBV4-3; size: NA; CDR3: CASSQVSGGDGYTF; DNA: TGCGCCAGCAGCCAAGTATCGGGTGGAGATGGCTACACCTTC
D: NA; length: 13; J: TRBJ1-1; V: TRBV10-1; size: NA; CDR3: CASSTGTDTEAFF; DNA: TGCGCCAGCAGCACAGGGACGGACACTGAAGCTTTCTTT
D: NA; length: 14; J: TRBJ2-2; V: TRBV27; size: NA; CDR3: CASSPQGSAGELFF; DNA: TGTGCCAGCAGTCCCCAGGGATCGGCCGGGGAGCTGTTTTTT
D: NA; length: 15; J: TRBJ1-3; V: TRBV4-1; size: NA; CDR3: CASTGTANSGNTIYF; DNA: TGCGCCAGCACCGGGACGGCCAACTCTGGAAACACCATATATTTT
D: NA; length: 16; J: TRBJ2-1; V: TRBV9; size: NA; CDR3: CASSPEEGSSLHEQFF; DNA: TGTGCCAGCAGCCCAGAGGAGGGAAGTAGTTTACATGAGCAGTTCTTC
D: NA; length: 11; J: TRBJ2-7; V: TRBV6-1; size: NA; CDR3: CATIRPYEQYF; DNA: TGTGCCACCATCCGTCCCTACGAGCAGTACTTC
D: NA; length: 14; J: TRBJ2-7; V: TRBV11-2; size: NA; CDR3: CASSPYPGDREQYF; DNA: TGTGCCAGCAGCCCCTACCCAGGGGATCGCGAGCAGTACTTC
D: NA; length: 13; J: TRBJ2-7; V: TRBV10-2; size: NA; CDR3: CASSATGSYEQYF; DNA: TGCGCCAGCAGTGCGACAGGCTCCTACGAGCAGTACTTC
D: NA; length: 13; J: TRBJ2-7; V: TRBV4-3; size: NA; CDR3: CASSQDTGLPQYF; DNA: TGCGCCAGCAGCCAAGATACAGGCCTACCGCAGTACTTC
D: NA; length: 12; J: TRBJ2-1; V: TRBV6-1; size: NA; CDR3: CASSENSDEQFF; DNA: TGTGCCAGCAGTGAAAATAGCGATGAGCAGTTCTTC
D: NA; length: 13; J: TRBJ2-7; V: TRBV2; size: NA; CDR3: CASSETPSYEQYF; DNA: TGTGCCAGCAGTGAAACACCCTCCTACGAGCAGTACTTC
D: TRBD1; length: 14; J: TRBJ1-1; V: TRBV6-5; size: NA; CDR3: CASSLDRGDTEAFF; DNA: TGTGCCAGCAGTCTGGACAGGGGCGACACTGAAGCTTTCTTT
D: NA; length: 13; J: TRBJ2-2; V: TRBV15; size: NA; CDR3: CATSRDLHRELFF; DNA: TGTGCCACCAGCAGAGATCTACACCGGGAGCTGTTTTTT
D: TRBD1; length: 13; J: TRBJ1-2; V: TRBV7-9; size: NA; CDR3: CASSFGTGWGYTF; DNA: TGTGCCAGCAGCTTCGGGACAGGGTGGGGCTACACCTTC
D: NA; length: 12; J: TRBJ2-7; V: TRBV10-3; size: NA; CDR3: CAISETNYEQYF; DNA: TGTGCCATCAGTGAGACAAACTACGAGCAGTACTTC
D: TRBD1; length: 14; J: TRBJ2-3; V: TRBV27; size: NA; CDR3: CASSPRTGDDTQYF; DNA: TGTGCCAGCAGTCCAAGGACAGGGGACGATACGCAGTATTTT
D: TRBD1; length: 15; J: TRBJ2-7; V: TRBV7-8; size: once; CDR3: CAGSLEAGGAYEQYF; DNA: TGTGCCGGCAGCTTAGAGGCAGGGGGAGCGTACGAGCAGTACTTC
D: TRBD2; length: 15; J: TRBJ2-7; V: TRBV19; size: NA; CDR3: CASSLTLAVSYEQYF; DNA: TGTGCCAGTAGTCTCACCCTAGCGGTCTCCTACGAGCAGTACTTC
D: TRBD2; length: 19; J: TRBJ2-5; V: TRBV7-9; size: NA; CDR3: CASNPWGVRSGSGEETQYF; DNA: TGTGCCAGCAATCCCTGGGGTGTTCGGAGCGGGAGCGGGGAAGAGACCCAGTACTTC
D: TRBD2; length: 19; J: TRBJ2-1; V: TRBV27; size: NA; CDR3: CASSSPGTSGTRWSNEQFF; DNA: TGTGCCAGCAGTTCCCCCGGGACTAGCGGGACTAGATGGTCCAATGAGCAGTTCTTC
D: NA; length: 16; J: TRBJ1-2; V: TRBV7-9; size: NA; CDR3: CASSLLLSRSNYGYTF; DNA: TGTGCCAGCAGCCTACTCTTGTCAAGGTCGAACTATGGCTACACCTTC
D: TRBD1; length: 14; J: TRBJ1-1; V: TRBV2; size: NA; CDR3: CASGQGALNTEAFF; DNA: TGTGCCAGCGGACAGGGGGCTTTAAATACTGAAGCTTTCTTT
D: NA; length: 12; J: TRBJ1-1; V: TRBV19; size: NA; CDR3: CASSNWGAEAFF; DNA: TGTGCCAGTAGTAATTGGGGGGCTGAAGCTTTCTTT
D: TRBD2; length: 16; J: TRBJ2-7; V: TRBV27; size: NA; CDR3: CASSPYGLADTYEQYF; DNA: TGTGCCAGCAGTCCCTATGGACTAGCGGATACCTACGAGCAGTACTTC
D: NA; length: 15; J: TRBJ1-5; V: TRBV4-2; size: NA; CDR3: CASSQDLDKNQPQHF; DNA: TGTGCCAGCAGCCAAGACCTGGACAAGAATCAGCCCCAGCATTTT
D: NA; length: 14; J: TRBJ2-1; V: TRBV5-4; size: NA; CDR3: CASSGGTAGDEQFF; DNA: TGTGCCAGCAGCGGCGGGACCGCTGGGGATGAGCAGTTCTTC
D: NA; length: 15; J: TRBJ1-6; V: TRBV4-3; size: NA; CDR3: CASSPRTEYNSPLHF; DNA: TGCGCCAGCAGCCCGAGGACGGAATATAATTCACCCCTCCACTTT
D: NA; length: 17; J: TRBJ1-3; V: TRBV4-3; size: once; CDR3: CASSQNPGSSSGNTIYF; DNA: TGCGCCAGCAGCCAAAACCCGGGGTCCTCCTCTGGAAACACCATATATTTT
D: NA; length: 8; J: TRBJ1-2; V: TRBV20-1; size: NA; CDR3: CKGGGYTF; DNA: TGCAAGGGCGGAGGCTACACCTTC
D: NA; length: 14; J: TRBJ1-3; V: TRBV5-6; size: NA; CDR3: CASSLPTDGNTIYF; DNA: TGTGCCAGCAGCTTGCCGACAGATGGAAACACCATATATTTT
D: NA; length: 13; J: TRBJ2-7; V: TRBV4-2; size: NA; CDR3: CASSQGLSYEQYF; DNA: TGTGCCAGCAGCCAAGGCTTATCCTACGAGCAGTACTTC
D: NA; length: 14; J: TRBJ1-6; V: TRBV2; size: few; CDR3: CASSEEYYNSPLHF; DNA: TGTGCCAGCAGTGAGGAATACTATAATTCACCCCTCCACTTT
D: NA; length: 17; J: TRBJ2-7; V: TRBV5-5; size: NA; CDR3: CASSLDLRTASSYEQYF; DNA: TGTGCCAGCAGCTTGGATCTCCGGACCGCGAGCTCCTACGAGCAGTACTTC
D: TRBD1; length: 13; J: TRBJ2-3; V: TRBV29-1; size: NA; CDR3: CSAGQQSTDTQYF; DNA: TGCAGCGCGGGACAGCAAAGCACAGATACGCAGTATTTT
D: NA; length: 14; J: TRBJ2-7; V: TRBV7-6; size: large; CDR3: CASSPGVGFHEQYF; DNA: TGTGCCAGCAGCCCCGGGGTGGGGTTCCACGAGCAGTACTTC
D: TRBD2; length: 18; J: TRBJ2-5; V: TRBV2; size: NA; CDR3: CASTNTFWGGGDKETQYF; DNA: TGTGCCAGCACCAACACGTTCTGGGGCGGGGGGGATAAAGAGACCCAGTACTTC
D: NA; length: 12; J: TRBJ1-1; V: TRBV12-5; size: once; CDR3: CASGLLAAEAFF; DNA: TGTGCTAGTGGTTTGTTGGCAGCTGAAGCTTTCTTT
D: NA; length: 16; J: TRBJ1-1; V: TRBV29-1; size: NA; CDR3: CSVGVSGGTDVTEAFF; DNA: TGCAGCGTTGGGGTCTCGGGGGGGACGGATGTCACTGAAGCTTTCTTT
D: TRBD1; length: 14; J: TRBJ1-6; V: TRBV5-1; size: few; CDR3: CASSTTGENGPLHF; DNA: TGCGCCAGCAGCACGACAGGGGAGAACGGTCCCCTCCACTTT
D: NA; length: 13; J: TRBJ2-7; V: TRBV5-4; size: NA; CDR3: CASRGSNTHEQYF; DNA: TGTGCCAGCCGGGGTTCCAATACCCACGAGCAGTACTTC
D: NA; length: 14; J: TRBJ1-2; V: TRBV7-3; size: NA; CDR3: CASSPSGATYGYTF; DNA: TGTGCCAGCAGCCCATCGGGGGCTACCTATGGCTACACCTTC
D: NA; length: 13; J: TRBJ2-5; V: TRBV6-1; size: NA; CDR3: CASRDSPQETQYF; DNA: TGTGCCAGCAGGGACAGCCCCCAAGAGACCCAGTACTTC
D: NA; length: 16; J: TRBJ2-7; V: TRBV15; size: once; CDR3: CATSRDLGGGSYEQYF; DNA: TGTGCCACCAGCAGAGATCTCGGAGGGGGCTCCTACGAGCAGTACTTC
D: NA; length: 16; J: TRBJ1-2; V: TRBV5-8; size: NA; CDR3: CASSLSSGQTSYGYTF; DNA: TGTGCCAGCAGCTTGAGCAGCGGACAGACGAGCTATGGCTACACCTTC
D: NA; length: 13; J: TRBJ1-5; V: TRBV6-1; size: NA; CDR3: CASSDRGYQPQHF; DNA: TGTGCCAGCAGTGACAGGGGATATCAGCCCCAGCATTTT
D: NA; length: 14; J: TRBJ2-2; V: TRBV5-1; size: NA; CDR3: CASSFGSGTGELFF; DNA: TGCGCCAGCAGCTTTGGGTCGGGCACCGGGGAGCTGTTTTTT
D: TRBD1; length: 14; J: TRBJ1-1; V: TRBV29-1; size: NA; CDR3: CSVEGQGANTEAFF; DNA: TGCAGCGTTGAAGGACAGGGCGCGAACACTGAAGCTTTCTTT
D: NA; length: 15; J: TRBJ1-6; V: TRBV5-1; size: NA; CDR3: CASSLDDEHNSPLHF; DNA: TGCGCCAGCAGCTTGGACGACGAACATAATTCACCCCTCCACTTT
D: TRBD1; length: 16; J: TRBJ1-1; V: TRBV5-4; size: NA; CDR3: CASSSWDRGGNTEAFF; DNA: TGTGCCAGCAGCTCCTGGGACAGGGGAGGGAACACTGAAGCTTTCTTT